A single sample is the source of the 20 T cell receptor beta chains below, sequenced in a study of blood T cells in healthy people across ages. Next came a second PCR, run for roughly 6 to 11 cycles, which used a sample-barcoded 5' primer along with a J-beta primer mix. A single record per CDR3 protein comes from TCRdb applying MiXCR to the 5' RACE reads. The sample carries about 670,000 distinct CDR3 sequences, 45% to 60% recorded once. Sequencing was done on a sample of blood. These receptors came from a woman of 80 years or more in good health.

This clonotype has a count of ten or more. The rearrangement links TRBV3-1 to TRBJ1-6; D remains ambiguous. CDR1 is LGHDT, CDR2 YNNKEL, per germline (reference sequence). The V gene lost 4 bases and the J gene lost 7 bases, with 17 bases spanning the gap. This CDR3 has 16 residues. The CDR3 sequence: CASSPSGPGGNSPLHF. CDR3 sequence (DNA): TGTGCCAGCAGCCCTTCCGGGCCCGGAGGGAATTCACCCCTCCACTTT.

This clonotype was detected only a few times. CDR3: CATIQDPPTEAFF. CDR3 in DNA: TGTGCCACCATACAGGACCCCCCCACTGAAGCTTTCTTT. This chain links TRBV10-3 with TRBJ1-1; perhaps TRBD1 as D (5 bases). V was trimmed by 10 bases and J by 4 bases, leaving 16 bases between them. The CDR3 has 13 residues. The V gene's germline CDR1 is ENHRY and CDR2 SYGVKD.

This clonotype was seen ten or more times. The rearrangement joins TRBV12-3 or TRBV12-4 to TRBJ2-3, with 9 bases aligning to TRBD1. Germline trimming cut 5 bases from V and 1 base from J; bases unmatched to any gene: 1. This CDR3 has 14 residues. The CDR3 DNA sequence: TGTGCCAGCAGTAGGACAGGGGGCACAGATACGCAGTATTTT. Translating it yields CASSRTGGTDTQYF.

CDR3 nucleotides: TGCAGCGTTGAAGTCCCTACCTATGGCTACACCTTC. This encodes CSVEVPTYGYTF. The chain recombines TRBV29-1 with TRBJ1-2; no clear D. This CDR3 spans 12 amino acids. Germline V gene lookup returns CDR1 SQVTM and CDR2 ANQGSEA. V was shortened by 1 base and J by 4 bases, with 7 bases between the two germline ends.

A few counts support this clonotype. The chain combines TRBV12-3 or TRBV12-4 with TRBJ2-5; D not certain. This CDR3 has 14 residues. V was cut by 2 bases and J by 1 base, with 8 bases left in between. CDR3 nucleotide sequence: TGTGCCAGCAGTTTACATAGGACCCAAGAGACCCAGTACTTC. This gives the protein CASSLHRTQETQYF.

The chain carries TRBV7-9 and TRBJ1-4; D unresolved. The CDR3 is 17 amino acids. V shed 3 bases and J shed 8 bases, with 22 bases lying between them. Germline-derived CDR1 and CDR2 are SEHNR and FQNEAQ (reference sequence). CDR3 DNA sequence: TGTGCCAGCAGCTTCAAGGCCTCCATGAAGGGAGGCGAAAAACTGTTTTTT. It specifies CASSFKASMKGGEKLFF.

The chain is built from TRBV29-1 and TRBJ1-2; possibly TRBD1 for D (5 bases). The CDR3 totals 13 residues. Deletions cut 4 bases from V and 5 bases from J, with 14 bases between. Germline CDR1 is SQVTM and CDR2 is ANQGSEA. The CDR3 nucleotides are TGCAGCGTTGGCCAGGGTTTTGAGTATGGCTACACCTTC. This translates into CSVGQGFEYGYTF.

The chain combines TRBV14 with TRBJ1-2, with D unresolved. The germline V and J ends were trimmed by 0 bases and 4 bases, with 6 bases remaining between them. The CDR3 is 13 amino acids. Germline V gene sequence: CDR1 SGHDN, CDR2 FVKESK. The CDR3 DNA reads as TGTGCCAGCAGCCAAGATTACAGCTATGGCTACACCTTC. Amino acids: CASSQDYSYGYTF. The full variable domain, rest sourced from reference TRBV14 and TRBJ1-2, is EAGVTQFPSHSVIEKGQTVTLRCDPISGHDNLYWYRRVMGKEIKFLLHFVKESKQDESGMPNNRFLAERTGGTYSTLKVQPAELEDSGVYFCASSQDYSYGYTFGSGTRLTVV.

This clonotype was found a few times. The chain combines TRBV7-3 with TRBJ1-2; D gene unclear. The V end lost 5 bases, the J end lost 1 base, and 8 bases lay between the germline ends. The V gene's germline CDR1 is SGHTA and CDR2 FQGTGA. The CDR3 has 13 amino acids. As DNA, the CDR3 is TGTGCCAGCAGCCCAGATAATAACTATGGCTACACCTTC. Its protein product is CASSPDNNYGYTF.

This clonotype has only a few counts. A read error may be the cause here, since a much bigger clone is one base away. The chain joins TRBV29-1 to TRBJ2-3; D could derive from TRBD1 or TRBD2 (5 bases each). The CDR3 covers 15 residues. Germline CDR1 is SQVTM and CDR2 is ANQGSEA. Trimming left V 5 bases short and J 4 bases short, with 19 bases between. The DNA of the CDR3 is TGCAGCGTTCATGCCCGGGACGGGATCCCAGATACGCAGTATTTT. It encodes CSVHARDGIPDTQYF.

Note on this clonotype: A read error is possible here, since a much larger clone lies one base away. The genes are TRBV12-3 or TRBV12-4 and TRBJ2-1, with 7 bases aligning to TRBD1. The CDR3 contains 14 residues. CDR3 region: CASRIGGAVNELFF. The CDR3 nucleotides are TGTGCCAGCAGAATAGGGGGCGCGGTCAATGAGCTGTTCTTC.

J is TRBJ1-2 and V is TRBV14, with TRBD1 matching 8 bases. The CDR3 extends over 15 amino acids. V was clipped by 5 bases and J by 4 bases; unmatched bases: 9. CDR1 is SGHDN and CDR2 is FVKESK in the germline V gene. The CDR3 here is CASSSRTGQTYGYTF. CDR3 DNA sequence: TGTGCCAGCAGCTCCCGGACAGGGCAAACCTATGGCTACACCTTC.

This clonotype has ten or more counts. The V and J genes are TRBV12-3 or TRBV12-4 and TRBJ2-7, with TRBD2 matching over 8 bases. V lost 8 bases to trimming and J lost 6 bases; unmatched junction nucleotides: 12. The CDR3 sequence is 14 residues long. The CDR3 nucleotides read TGTGCCAGCTCTCCTGGACTAGCATCGCTCGAGCAGTACTTC. Encoded protein: CASSPGLASLEQYF.

The gene calls are TRBV29-1 and TRBJ2-5; D unresolved. Germline CDR1 and CDR2: SQVTM and ANQGSEA. Trimming removed 5 bases from V and 0 bases from J, with 7 bases in between. The CDR3 covers 12 residues. This chain's CDR3 is CSVSRNQETQYF. The CDR3 nucleotides read TGCAGCGTTTCCCGGAACCAAGAGACCCAGTACTTC.

This clonotype was recorded at least ten times. The V gene is TRBV29-1, the J gene TRBJ2-3; 7 nucleotides line up with TRBD2. Germline CDR1 reads SQVTM; CDR2 reads ANQGSEA. V shed 4 bases and J 7 bases; nucleotides not matched to a gene: 5. The CDR3 has 12 residues. The CDR3 sequence: CSVASGIHTQYF. The CDR3 DNA sequence: TGCAGCGTTGCGAGCGGGATTCATACGCAGTATTTT.

This clonotype was counted only a few times. The V gene is TRBV6-6, the J gene TRBJ1-5; D is ambiguous. The V end lost 6 bases, the J end lost 7 bases, and 22 bases lay between the germline ends. The V gene's germline CDR1 is MNHNY and CDR2 SVGAGI (reference sequence). The CDR3 sequence is 16 residues long. CDR3 sequence: CASRPISTPRRQPQHF. For the CDR3, the DNA is TGTGCCAGCAGACCCATTTCGACCCCCAGAAGGCAGCCCCAGCATTTT.

The genes are TRBV24-1 and TRBJ2-3; D possibly uses TRBD1 or TRBD2 (6 bases each). CDR1 is KGHDR and CDR2 is SFDVKD in the germline V gene. Trimming took 10 bases from V and 11 from J, leaving 24 bases between them. The CDR3 extends over 14 amino acids. CDR3 in amino acids: CATSGGTPIVEQYF. The DNA for the CDR3 is TGTGCCACATCCGGCGGGACACCTATCGTTGAGCAGTATTTT.

A remark on this clonotype: A much larger clonotype is one base distant, so this may be a read error. The rearrangement joins TRBV5-1 to TRBJ2-4, with a tentative D call TRBD1 (6 bases). The DNA end is a closer match to TRBJ2-7, so the J assignment may be wrong. CDR1 SGHRS and CDR2 YFSETQ come from the germline V gene. The CDR3 runs to 15 residues. CDR3 nucleotide sequence: TGCACCAGCAGCTTGACCCAGGGGCCCTCCTACGAGCAGTACTTC. Translation: CTSSLTQGPSYEQYF.

The chain combines TRBV29-1 with TRBJ1-1; perhaps TRBD1 as D (6 bases). V lost 1 base and J 1 base, leaving 19 bases between the germline ends. This CDR3 spans 17 amino acids. Germline V lookup: CDR1 SQVTM, CDR2 ANQGSEA. In DNA, the CDR3 is TGCAGCGTTGAAGGACCCCAGGGGCACCTTCGGAACACTGAAGCTTTCTTT. Translated, it gives CSVEGPQGHLRNTEAFF.

The V call is TRBV7-2, the J call TRBJ2-6; D gene uncertain. V lost 4 bases, J lost 0 bases, and 7 bases lay in between. This CDR3 contains 15 residues. The germline CDR1 and CDR2 sequences are SGHTA and FQGNSA. CDR3 region: CASSSYFSGANVLTF. CDR3 DNA: TGTGCCAGCAGCTCATACTTCTCTGGGGCCAACGTCCTGACTTTC.